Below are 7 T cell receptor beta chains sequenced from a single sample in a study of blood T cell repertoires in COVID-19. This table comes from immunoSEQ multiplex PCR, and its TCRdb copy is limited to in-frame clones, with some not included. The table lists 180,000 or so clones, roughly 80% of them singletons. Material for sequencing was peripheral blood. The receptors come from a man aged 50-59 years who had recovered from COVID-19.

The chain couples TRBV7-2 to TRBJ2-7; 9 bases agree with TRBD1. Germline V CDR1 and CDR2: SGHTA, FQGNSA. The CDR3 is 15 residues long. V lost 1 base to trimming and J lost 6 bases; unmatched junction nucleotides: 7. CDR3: CASSLEIDRGGEQYF. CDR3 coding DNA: TGTGCCAGCAGCTTAGAGATTGACAGGGGGGGCGAGCAGTACTTC.

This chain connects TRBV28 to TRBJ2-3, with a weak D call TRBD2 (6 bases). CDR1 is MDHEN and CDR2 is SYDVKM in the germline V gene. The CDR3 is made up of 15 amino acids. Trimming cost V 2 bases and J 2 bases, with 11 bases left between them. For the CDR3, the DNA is TGTGCCAGCAGTTTAGGGACTCTAATCACAGATACGCAGTATTTT. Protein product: CASSLGTLITDTQYF.

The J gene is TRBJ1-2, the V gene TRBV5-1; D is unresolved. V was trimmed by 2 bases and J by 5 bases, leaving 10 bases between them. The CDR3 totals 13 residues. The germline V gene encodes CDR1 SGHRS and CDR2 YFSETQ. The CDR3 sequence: CASSLTSPYGYTF. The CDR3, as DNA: TGCGCCAGCAGCTTAACCAGTCCTTATGGCTACACCTTC.

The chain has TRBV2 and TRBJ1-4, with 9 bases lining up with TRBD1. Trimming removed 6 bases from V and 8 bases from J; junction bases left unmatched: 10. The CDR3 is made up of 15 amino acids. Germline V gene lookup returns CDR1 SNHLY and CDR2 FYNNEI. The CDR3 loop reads CASSESGTGKEKLFF. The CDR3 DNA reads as TGTGCCAGCAGCGAATCCGGGACAGGGAAAGAAAAACTGTTTTTT.

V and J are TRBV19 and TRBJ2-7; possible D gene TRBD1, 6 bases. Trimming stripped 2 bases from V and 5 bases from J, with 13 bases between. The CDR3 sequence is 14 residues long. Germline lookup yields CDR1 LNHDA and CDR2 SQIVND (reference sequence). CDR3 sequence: CASSINPDRNEQYF. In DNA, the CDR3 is TGTGCCAGTAGTATAAATCCTGACAGGAACGAGCAGTACTTC.

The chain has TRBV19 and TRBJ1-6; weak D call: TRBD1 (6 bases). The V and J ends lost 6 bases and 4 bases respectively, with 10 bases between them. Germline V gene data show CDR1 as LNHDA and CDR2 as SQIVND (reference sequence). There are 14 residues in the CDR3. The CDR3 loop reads CASRMDSYNSPLHF. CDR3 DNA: TGTGCCAGTAGGATGGACAGTTATAATTCACCCCTCCACTTT.

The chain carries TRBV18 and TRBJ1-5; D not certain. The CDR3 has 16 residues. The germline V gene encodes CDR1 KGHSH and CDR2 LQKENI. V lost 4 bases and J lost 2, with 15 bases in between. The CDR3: CASSLRAGDGNQPQHF. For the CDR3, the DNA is TGTGCCAGCTCACTAAGGGCCGGGGATGGCAATCAGCCCCAGCATTTT.